This TCR beta chain stems from a study of patients and donors after allogeneic stem cell transplantation. The CDR3 has 13 residues. CDR1 is LGHNA and CDR2 is YNFKEQ in the germline V gene. Trimming shortened V by 5 bases and J by 1 base, and 8 bases separated the two germline ends. Sample share makes this clonotype medium-sized. TCRdb processed the RT-PCR reads anew with MiXCR; each CDR3 protein has one entry. The table lists some 800 distinct CDR3 sequences, roughly 1.9% of them singletons. This sequence originates from a human donor who was either an allogeneic HSCT recipient or a stem cell or donor lymphocyte infusion donor (not recorded which). It is not recorded whose cells these are; they may come from a transplant donor. The sample taken for sequencing was blood, either unsorted or a sorted T cell fraction (not recorded which). The gene calls are TRBV4-2 and TRBJ1-1; D is perhaps TRBD1 (5 bases). DNA for the CDR3: TGTGCCAGCAGCACCACAGGGAACACTGAAGCTTTCTTT. Its translation is CASSTTGNTEAFF.